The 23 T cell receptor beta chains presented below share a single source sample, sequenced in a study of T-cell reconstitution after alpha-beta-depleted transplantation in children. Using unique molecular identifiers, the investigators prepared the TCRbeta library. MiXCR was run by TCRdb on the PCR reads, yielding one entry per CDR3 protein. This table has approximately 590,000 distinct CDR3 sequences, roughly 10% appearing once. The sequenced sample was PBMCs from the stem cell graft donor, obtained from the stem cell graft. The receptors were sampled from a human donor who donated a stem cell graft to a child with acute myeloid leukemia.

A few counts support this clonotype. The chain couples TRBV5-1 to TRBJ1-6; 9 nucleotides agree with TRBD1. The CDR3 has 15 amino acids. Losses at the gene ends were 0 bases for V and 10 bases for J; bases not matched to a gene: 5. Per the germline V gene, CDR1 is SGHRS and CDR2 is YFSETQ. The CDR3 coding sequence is TGCGCCAGCAGCTTGGAGGGACAGGGAAGGTCACCCCTCCACTTT. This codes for CASSLEGQGRSPLHF.

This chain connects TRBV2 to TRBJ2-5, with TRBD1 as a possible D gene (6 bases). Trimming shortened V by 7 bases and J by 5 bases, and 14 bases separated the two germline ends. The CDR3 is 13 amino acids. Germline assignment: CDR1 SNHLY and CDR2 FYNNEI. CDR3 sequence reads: CASTILQGETQYF. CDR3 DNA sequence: TGTGCCAGCACCATCCTCCAGGGGGAGACCCAGTACTTC. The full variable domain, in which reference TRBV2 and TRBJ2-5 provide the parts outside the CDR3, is EPEVTQTPSHQVTQMGQEVILRCVPISNHLYFYWYRQILGQKVEFLVSFYNNEISEKSEIFDDQFSVERPDGSNFTLKIRSTKLEDSAMYFCASTILQGETQYFGPGTRLLVL.

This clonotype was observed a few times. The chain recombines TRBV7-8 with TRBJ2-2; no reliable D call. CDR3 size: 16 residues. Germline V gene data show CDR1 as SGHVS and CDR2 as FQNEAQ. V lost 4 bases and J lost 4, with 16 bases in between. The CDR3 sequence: CASSSPLLTPTGELFF. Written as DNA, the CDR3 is TGTGCCAGCAGCTCCCCCTTGCTAACCCCCACCGGGGAGCTGTTTTTT.

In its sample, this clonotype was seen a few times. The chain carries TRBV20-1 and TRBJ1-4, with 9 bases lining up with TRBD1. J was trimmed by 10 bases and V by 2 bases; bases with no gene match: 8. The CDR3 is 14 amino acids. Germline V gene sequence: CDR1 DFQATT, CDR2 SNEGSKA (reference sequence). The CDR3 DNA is TGCAGTGCTAGAACGGGACAGGGATCTAGAAAACTGTTTTTT. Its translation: CSARTGQGSRKLFF.

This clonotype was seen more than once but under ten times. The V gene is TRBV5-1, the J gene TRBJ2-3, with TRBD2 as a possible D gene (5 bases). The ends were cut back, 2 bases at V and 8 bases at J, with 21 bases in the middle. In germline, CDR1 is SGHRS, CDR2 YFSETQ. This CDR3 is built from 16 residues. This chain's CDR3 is CASSFKIGRDPGTQYF. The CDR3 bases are TGCGCCAGCAGCTTCAAGATAGGACGGGATCCGGGTACGCAGTATTTT.

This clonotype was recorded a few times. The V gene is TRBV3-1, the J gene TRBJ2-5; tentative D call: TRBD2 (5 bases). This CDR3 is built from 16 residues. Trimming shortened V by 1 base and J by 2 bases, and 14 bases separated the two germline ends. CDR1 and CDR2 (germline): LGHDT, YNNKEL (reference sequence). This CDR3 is CASSQARGWLQETQYF. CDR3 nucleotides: TGTGCCAGCAGCCAAGCCCGGGGATGGCTTCAAGAGACCCAGTACTTC.

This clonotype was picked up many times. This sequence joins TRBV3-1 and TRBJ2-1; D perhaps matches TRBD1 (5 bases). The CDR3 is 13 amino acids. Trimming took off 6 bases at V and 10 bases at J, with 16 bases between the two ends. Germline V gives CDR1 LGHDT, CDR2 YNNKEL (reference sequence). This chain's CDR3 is CASSQGLWPEQFF. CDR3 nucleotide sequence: TGTGCCAGCAGTCAGGGCCTTTGGCCGGAGCAGTTCTTC.

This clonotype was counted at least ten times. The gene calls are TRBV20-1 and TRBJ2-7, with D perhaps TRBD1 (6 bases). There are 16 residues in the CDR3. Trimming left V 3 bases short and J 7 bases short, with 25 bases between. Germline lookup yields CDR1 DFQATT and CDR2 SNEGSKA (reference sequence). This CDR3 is CSASAPDRQTGMEQYF. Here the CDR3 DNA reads TGCAGTGCTAGTGCCCCCGACAGGCAAACCGGTATGGAGCAGTACTTC.

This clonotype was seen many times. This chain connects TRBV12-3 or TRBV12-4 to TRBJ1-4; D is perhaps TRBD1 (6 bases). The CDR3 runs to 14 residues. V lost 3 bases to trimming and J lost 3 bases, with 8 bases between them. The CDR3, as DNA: TGTGCCAGCAGTTTTCAGGGGCCTAATGAAAAACTGTTTTTT. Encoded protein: CASSFQGPNEKLFF.

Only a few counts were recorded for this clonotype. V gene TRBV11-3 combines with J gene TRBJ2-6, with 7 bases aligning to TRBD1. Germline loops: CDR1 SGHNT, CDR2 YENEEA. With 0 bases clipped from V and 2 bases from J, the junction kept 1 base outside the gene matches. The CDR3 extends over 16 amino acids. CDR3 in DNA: TGTGCCAGCAGCTTAGAACAGGGGCCTGGGGCCAACGTCCTGACTTTC. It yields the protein CASSLEQGPGANVLTF.

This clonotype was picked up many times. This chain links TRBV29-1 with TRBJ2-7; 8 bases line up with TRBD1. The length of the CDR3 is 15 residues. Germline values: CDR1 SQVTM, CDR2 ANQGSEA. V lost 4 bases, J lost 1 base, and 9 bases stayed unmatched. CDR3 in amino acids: CSVVLRDRGSYEQYF. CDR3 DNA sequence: TGCAGCGTTGTCCTCCGCGACAGGGGATCCTACGAGCAGTACTTC.

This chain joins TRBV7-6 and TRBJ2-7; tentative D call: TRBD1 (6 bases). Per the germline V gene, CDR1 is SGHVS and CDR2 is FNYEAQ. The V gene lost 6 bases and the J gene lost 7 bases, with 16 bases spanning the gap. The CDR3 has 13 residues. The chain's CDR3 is CASSSSGDGEQYF. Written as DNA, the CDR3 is TGTGCCAGCAGTTCCTCAGGGGACGGGGAGCAGTACTTC. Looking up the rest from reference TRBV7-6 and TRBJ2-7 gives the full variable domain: GAGVSQSPRYKVTKRGQDVALRCDPISGHVSLYWYRQALGQGPEFLTYFNYEAQQDKSGLPNDRFSAERPEGSISTLTIQRTEQRDSAMYRCASSSSGDGEQYFGPGTRLTVT.

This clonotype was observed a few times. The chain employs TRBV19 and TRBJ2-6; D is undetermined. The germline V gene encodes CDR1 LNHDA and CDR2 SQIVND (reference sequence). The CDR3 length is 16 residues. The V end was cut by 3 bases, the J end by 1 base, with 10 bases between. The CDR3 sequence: CASSIPSLSGANVLTF. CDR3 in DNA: TGTGCCAGTAGTATCCCAAGCCTTTCTGGGGCCAACGTCCTGACTTTC.

CDR3 bases: TGTGCCAGCAGTTCGTCAGGGACAGGGGATAGAAACACCATATATTTT. The encoded protein is CASSSSGTGDRNTIYF. The chain is built from TRBV28 and TRBJ1-3; TRBD1 matches 10 bases. This CDR3 region has 16 residues. The J segment lost 5 bases and the V segment lost 4 bases, leaving 8 bases of the junction unmatched. In germline, CDR1 is MDHEN, CDR2 SYDVKM.

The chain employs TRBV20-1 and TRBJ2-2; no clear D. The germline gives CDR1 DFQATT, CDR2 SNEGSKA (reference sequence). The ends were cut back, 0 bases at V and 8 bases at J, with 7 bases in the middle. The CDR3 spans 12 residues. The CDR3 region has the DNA TGCAGTGCTAGAGAAGGTGCAGGGGAGCTGTTTTTT. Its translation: CSAREGAGELFF.

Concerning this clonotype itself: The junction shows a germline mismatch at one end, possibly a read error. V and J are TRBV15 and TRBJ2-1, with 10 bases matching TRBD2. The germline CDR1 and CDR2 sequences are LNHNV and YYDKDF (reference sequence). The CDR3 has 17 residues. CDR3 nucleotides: TGTGCCACCAGCAGAGACCCAATTAGCGGGAGGCTCAATGGGCAGTTCTTC. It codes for CATSRDPISGRLNGQFF.

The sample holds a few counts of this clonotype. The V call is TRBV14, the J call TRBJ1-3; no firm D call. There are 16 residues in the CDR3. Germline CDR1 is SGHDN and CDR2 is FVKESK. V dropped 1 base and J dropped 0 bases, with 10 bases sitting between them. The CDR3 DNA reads TGTGCCAGCAGCCAAGGAGGGTCGTTCTCTGGAAACACCATATATTTT. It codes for CASSQGGSFSGNTIYF.

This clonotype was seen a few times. Here the CDR3 DNA reads TGTGCCAGCAGTCCCGGGACCGCCGAAAAACTGTTTTTT. Its protein is CASSPGTAEKLFF. The chain employs TRBV2 and TRBJ1-4, with D maybe TRBD1 (5 bases). This CDR3 is 13 amino acids long. CDR1 is SNHLY, CDR2 FYNNEI, per germline. Deletions cut 5 bases from V and 8 bases from J, with 12 bases between.

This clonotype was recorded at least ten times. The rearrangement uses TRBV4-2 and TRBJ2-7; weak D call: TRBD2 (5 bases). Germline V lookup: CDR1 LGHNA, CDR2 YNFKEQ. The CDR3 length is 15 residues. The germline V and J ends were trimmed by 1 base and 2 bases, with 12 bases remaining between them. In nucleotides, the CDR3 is TGTGCCAGCAGCCAAGTAGGGAGCGACCCCTACGAGCAGTACTTC. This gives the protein CASSQVGSDPYEQYF.

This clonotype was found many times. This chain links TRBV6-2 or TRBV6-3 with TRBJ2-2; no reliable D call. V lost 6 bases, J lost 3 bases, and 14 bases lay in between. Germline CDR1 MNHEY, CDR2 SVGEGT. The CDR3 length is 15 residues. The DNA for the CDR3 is TGTGCCAGCAGAGTAGGAGTTGCGGACACCGGGGAGCTGTTTTTT. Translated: CASRVGVADTGELFF.

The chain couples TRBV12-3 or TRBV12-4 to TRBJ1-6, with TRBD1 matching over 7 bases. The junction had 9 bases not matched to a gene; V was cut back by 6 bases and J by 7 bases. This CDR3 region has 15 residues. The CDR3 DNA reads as TGTGCCAGCAGCCTAGGGGGCCCGACGAATTCACCCCTCCACTTT. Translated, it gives CASSLGGPTNSPLHF.

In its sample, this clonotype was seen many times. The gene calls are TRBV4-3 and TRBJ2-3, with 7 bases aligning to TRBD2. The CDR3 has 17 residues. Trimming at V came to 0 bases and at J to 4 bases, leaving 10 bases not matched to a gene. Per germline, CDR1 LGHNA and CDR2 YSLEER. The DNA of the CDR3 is TGCGCCAGCAGCCAAGATGAGGCGGGAGTAGGTTCAGATACGCAGTATTTT. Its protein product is CASSQDEAGVGSDTQYF.

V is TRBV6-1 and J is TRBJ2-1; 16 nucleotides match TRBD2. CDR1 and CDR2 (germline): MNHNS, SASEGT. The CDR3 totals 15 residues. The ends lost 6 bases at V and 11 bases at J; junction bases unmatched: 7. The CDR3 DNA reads TGTGCCAGCAGCACTCCGGGACTAGCGGGAGGGAAGCAGTTCTTC. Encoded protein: CASSTPGLAGGKQFF.